The rows below give T cell receptor beta chains drawn from one sample of a study of blood T cells in healthy people across ages. One entry per CDR3 protein, called by TCRdb with MiXCR from the 5' RACE reads. The repertoire holds 700,000 to 1,000,000 distinct CDR3 sequences, with 40% to 50% as singletons. The sample was blood. Source of these receptors: a man in his 60s in good health. CDR3s include the opening cysteine and the closing phenylalanine or tryptophan. D genes are given only for firm matches. Rows give clone size only sometimes, using once, few, many, or a class for an expanded clone.

V: TRBV20-1
J: TRBJ2-6
D: .
size: many
CDR3: CSASRGGAGANVLTF

V: TRBV2
J: TRBJ2-1
D: .
size: .
CDR3: CAGSAAGAGNEQFF

V: TRBV20-1
J: TRBJ2-1
D: .
size: few
CDR3: CSARGRGEQFF

V: TRBV6-2/TRBV6-3
J: TRBJ2-7
D: .
size: .
CDR3: CASRTSGTKDYEQYF

V: TRBV12-3/TRBV12-4
J: TRBJ2-3
D: .
size: .
CDR3: CASSLGQKFTETQYF

V: TRBV25-1
J: TRBJ1-2
D: .
size: .
CDR3: CASSVTATDNYGYTF

V: TRBV28
J: TRBJ2-7
D: .
size: few
CDR3: CASSSPYAGSYEQYF

V: TRBV12-3/TRBV12-4
J: TRBJ2-3
D: .
size: .
CDR3: CASSLAGVPTDTQYF

V: TRBV15
J: TRBJ2-7
D: .
size: .
CDR3: CATSPGRTYEQYF

V: TRBV4-3
J: TRBJ2-3
D: .
size: few
CDR3: CASSHRSLGTYTDTQYF

V: TRBV11-2
J: TRBJ2-7
D: .
size: .
CDR3: CASSLVDSGFEQYF

V: TRBV6-2/TRBV6-3
J: TRBJ2-7
D: TRBD1
size: .
CDR3: CASSYGTVAYEQYF

V: TRBV7-3
J: TRBJ2-1
D: .
size: .
CDR3: CASNLLRVRDNEQFF

V: TRBV29-1
J: TRBJ2-7
D: TRBD2
size: many
CDR3: CSVIWIAGYEQYF

V: TRBV20-1
J: TRBJ2-3
D: .
size: .
CDR3: CGARVPFSGYTQYF

V: TRBV12-3/TRBV12-4
J: TRBJ2-2
D: .
size: few
CDR3: CASSRSIATNTGELFF

V: TRBV9
J: .
D: .
size: .
CDR3: CASSVDQDFGIQYF

V: TRBV10-3
J: TRBJ2-3
D: .
size: few
CDR3: CAISEGGRYTDTQYF

V: TRBV10-3
J: TRBJ1-2
D: TRBD1
size: .
CDR3: CAISGRPTGDGYTF

V: TRBV3-1
J: TRBJ1-2
D: .
size: .
CDR3: CASSQPRGGGYTF

V: TRBV6-2/TRBV6-3
J: TRBJ2-7
D: TRBD1
size: .
CDR3: CASTLAGTGASEQYF

V: TRBV9
J: TRBJ2-3
D: TRBD2
size: .
CDR3: CASSVATKRGAGDTQYF

V: TRBV5-1
J: TRBJ2-4
D: .
size: .
CDR3: CASSPPVNPRNIQYF

V: TRBV2
J: TRBJ1-4
D: .
size: .
CDR3: CASSQQGGKEKLFF

V: TRBV9
J: TRBJ1-6
D: .
size: .
CDR3: CASSVDRAGGSPLHF

V: TRBV7-2
J: TRBJ2-3
D: TRBD2
size: .
CDR3: CASSLDGSSGYTDTQYF

V: TRBV4-3
J: TRBJ1-2
D: .
size: few
CDR3: CASSQDRAWGGYGYTF

V: TRBV6-5
J: TRBJ2-7
D: .
size: .
CDR3: CASSRAPPYEQYF

V: TRBV6-1
J: TRBJ2-3
D: .
size: .
CDR3: CASSTLDRYTDTQYF

V: TRBV7-2
J: TRBJ2-1
D: .
size: .
CDR3: CASRDQSVSYNEQFF

V: TRBV14
J: TRBJ2-4
D: TRBD1
size: .
CDR3: CASSQGQGLAKNIQYF

V: TRBV20-1
J: TRBJ1-1
D: .
size: .
CDR3: CSASPSPNTEAFF

V: TRBV12-3/TRBV12-4
J: TRBJ2-2
D: .
size: .
CDR3: CASSLSGRPPGELFF

V: TRBV20-1
J: TRBJ2-1
D: .
size: .
CDR3: CSARDWTLSYNERFF

V: TRBV5-1
J: TRBJ2-3
D: .
size: .
CDR3: CAGSLFRGATDTQYF

V: TRBV12-3/TRBV12-4
J: .
D: .
size: once
CDR3: CASTAQGLETQYF

V: TRBV4-3
J: TRBJ2-3
D: .
size: few
CDR3: CASSQDPPLTDTQYF

V: TRBV6-5
J: TRBJ2-4
D: .
size: many
CDR3: CASSYSSHLTKNIQYF

V: TRBV7-9
J: TRBJ1-5
D: TRBD1
size: .
CDR3: CASSFYGQGRDQPQHF

V: TRBV21-1
J: TRBJ1-2
D: .
size: .
CDR3: CASSKSRPYTF

V: TRBV30
J: .
D: .
size: .
CDR3: CAWSPRDRGRISYEQYF

V: TRBV10-3
J: TRBJ1-1
D: .
size: .
CDR3: CAISGHSTEAFF

V: TRBV3-1
J: TRBJ1-4
D: .
size: few
CDR3: CASSNRQAANEKLFF

V: TRBV20-1
J: TRBJ2-7
D: TRBD2
size: .
CDR3: CSARRGRTLYEQYF

V: TRBV7-8
J: TRBJ2-7
D: .
size: many
CDR3: CASSLEQGSNYEQYF

V: TRBV3-1
J: TRBJ2-1
D: TRBD2
size: .
CDR3: CASSRAGGRSYNEQFF

V: TRBV28
J: .
D: .
size: few
CDR3: CATCGSYNEQYF

V: TRBV2
J: TRBJ1-5
D: .
size: .
CDR3: CASTPGGYSNQPQHF

V: TRBV2
J: TRBJ2-3
D: .
size: .
CDR3: CASSLSTPSTDTQYF

V: TRBV20-1
J: TRBJ2-4
D: .
size: few
CDR3: CSAREGGAVIQYF

V: TRBV5-4
J: TRBJ1-1
D: .
size: .
CDR3: CASSFRDTNTEAFF

V: TRBV11-1
J: TRBJ2-5
D: .
size: few
CDR3: CASSLNPETQYF

V: TRBV7-9
J: TRBJ2-1
D: .
size: few
CDR3: CASNWFNEQFF